A single sample is the source of the 7 T cell receptor beta chains below, sequenced in a study of Graves' ophthalmopathy and Graves' hyperthyroidism. RNA transcripts provided the template for amplifying TCR beta CDR3 regions. First-round RT-PCR used HTBI primers; second-round multiplex PCR followed. From the multiplex PCR reads, TCRdb called clonotypes with MiXCR, one entry per CDR3 protein. The table has fewer than 650,000 distinct CDR3 sequences, approximately 21% seen once. Input material: peripheral blood. The source is a woman aged 18-29 years with stable Graves' hyperthyroidism. Some clones in this sample may be carry-over from other donors' samples.

This clonotype has only a few counts. The chain links TRBV11-1 to TRBJ1-1; D might be TRBD1 (6 bases). This CDR3 spans 16 amino acids. Germline V gene sequence: CDR1 SGHAT, CDR2 FQDESV (reference sequence). Trimming shortened V by 6 bases and J by 4 bases, and 21 bases separated the two germline ends. Here the CDR3 reads CASRPPQGIGGTEAFF. As DNA, the CDR3 is TGTGCCAGCAGGCCCCCCCAGGGGATAGGCGGCACTGAAGCTTTCTTT.

This clonotype was seen only a few times. The chain is built from TRBV30 and TRBJ1-2; D gene unclear. Germline values: CDR1 GTSNPN, CDR2 SVGIG (reference sequence). Trimming stripped 2 bases from V and 4 bases from J, with 14 bases between. The CDR3 has 14 residues. The DNA for the CDR3 is TGTGCCTGGAGTCTCCAGAGATGGGCCTATGGCTACACCTTC. Its translation: CAWSLQRWAYGYTF.

The rearrangement links TRBV6-5 to TRBJ2-1; TRBD2 agrees at 9 bases. This CDR3 comprises 15 residues. In germline, CDR1 is MNHEY, CDR2 SVGAGI. The V segment lost 2 bases and the J segment 4 bases; nucleotides outside the gene matches: 3. DNA of the CDR3: TGTGCCAGCAGTTACGACGCGGGGGGGTACAATGAGCAGTTCTTC. This codes for CASSYDAGGYNEQFF.

This clonotype was counted ten times or more. The V call is TRBV6-5, the J call TRBJ2-5, with TRBD2 matching over 7 bases. The CDR3 has 16 amino acids. With V trimmed by 4 bases and J by 9 bases, 17 bases remained unmatched. Germline values: CDR1 MNHEY, CDR2 SVGAGI. Written as DNA, the CDR3 is TGTGCCAGCAGTTTACCTTCGGGGGGACTCTCGCGGGCCCAGTACTTC. Its translation: CASSLPSGGLSRAQYF.

This clonotype was observed a few times. CDR3 sequence: CASSAPGGFGYEQYF. DNA for the CDR3: TGTGCCAGCAGTGCTCCCGGGGGGTTCGGGTACGAGCAGTACTTC. V gene TRBV6-1 combines with J gene TRBJ2-7; TRBD2 aligns across 7 bases. This CDR3 is 15 amino acids long. In germline, CDR1 is MNHNS, CDR2 SASEGT. The J segment lost 4 bases and the V segment lost 4 bases, leaving 10 bases of the junction unmatched.

The rearrangement uses TRBV6-1 and TRBJ1-1; D gene uncertain. Trimming left V 8 bases short and J 4 bases short, with 17 bases between. This CDR3 region has 14 residues. The germline V gene encodes CDR1 MNHNS and CDR2 SASEGT. In nucleotides, the CDR3 is TGTGCCAGCCGACCCATGAGGGATCGCACTGAAGCTTTCTTT. Amino acids: CASRPMRDRTEAFF.

This clonotype was seen at least ten times. V usage is TRBV12-3 or TRBV12-4 and J usage is TRBJ1-1; perhaps TRBD1 as D (6 bases). This CDR3 has 13 residues. Deletions cut 8 bases from V and 1 base from J, with 11 bases between. The DNA for the CDR3 is TGTGCCAGCGGAAGACAGGAGAACACTGAAGCTTTCTTT. Amino acid sequence: CASGRQENTEAFF.